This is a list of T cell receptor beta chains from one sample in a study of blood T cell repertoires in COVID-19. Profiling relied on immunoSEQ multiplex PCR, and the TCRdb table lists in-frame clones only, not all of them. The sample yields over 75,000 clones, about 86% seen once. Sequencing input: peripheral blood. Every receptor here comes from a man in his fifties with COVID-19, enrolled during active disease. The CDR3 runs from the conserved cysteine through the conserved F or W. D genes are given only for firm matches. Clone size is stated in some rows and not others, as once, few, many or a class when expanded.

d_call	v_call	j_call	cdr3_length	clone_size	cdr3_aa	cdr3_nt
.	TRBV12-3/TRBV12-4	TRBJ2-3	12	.	CASSPRGDTQYF	TGTGCCAGCAGCCCCAGGGGAGATACGCAGTATTTT
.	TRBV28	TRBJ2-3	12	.	CASSPGWDTQYF	TGTGCCAGCAGCCCAGGGTGGGATACGCAGTATTTT
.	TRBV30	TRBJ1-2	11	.	CAWSPPGGYTF	TGTGCCTGGAGCCCCCCGGGTGGCTACACCTTC
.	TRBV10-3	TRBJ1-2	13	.	CAISKGQRYGYTF	TGTGCCATCAGTAAAGGACAGCGCTATGGCTACACCTTC
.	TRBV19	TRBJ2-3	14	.	CASSIARGSDTQYF	TGTGCCAGTAGTATAGCAAGGGGGTCAGATACGCAGTATTTT
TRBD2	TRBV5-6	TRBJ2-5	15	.	CASSLIAGGPETQYF	TGTGCCAGCAGCTTGATAGCGGGGGGGCCGGAGACCCAGTACTTC
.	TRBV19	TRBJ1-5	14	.	CASTPRGLNQPQHF	TGTGCCAGTACCCCTCGGGGGTTAAATCAGCCCCAGCATTTT
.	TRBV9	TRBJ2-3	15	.	CASSVGRGIADTQYF	TGTGCCAGCAGCGTAGGCAGGGGTATCGCAGATACGCAGTATTTT
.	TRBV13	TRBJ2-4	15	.	CASSLGVLAKNIQYF	TGTGCCAGCAGCTTAGGTGTCCTAGCCAAAAACATTCAGTACTTC
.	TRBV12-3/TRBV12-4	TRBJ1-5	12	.	CASSPSNQPQHF	TGTGCCAGCAGTCCGAGCAATCAGCCCCAGCATTTT
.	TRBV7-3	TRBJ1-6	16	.	CASSLQPQGIGSPLHF	TGTGCCAGCAGCTTACAGCCGCAGGGAATAGGTTCACCCCTCCACTTT
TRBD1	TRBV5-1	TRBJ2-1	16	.	CASSLGSPGGYNEQFF	TGCGCCAGCAGCTTGGGGTCGCCAGGGGGTTACAATGAGCAGTTCTTC
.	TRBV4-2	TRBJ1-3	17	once	CASSQLLPRSSGNTIYF	TGTGCCAGCAGCCAACTCCTCCCACGGTCCTCTGGAAACACCATATATTTT
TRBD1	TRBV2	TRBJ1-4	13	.	CASRRQGIEKLFF	TGTGCCAGCAGAAGACAGGGTATTGAAAAACTGTTTTTT
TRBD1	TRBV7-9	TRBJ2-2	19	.	CASSPDRGGEYEDTGELFF	TGTGCCAGCAGCCCAGACAGGGGAGGAGAATACGAGGACACCGGGGAGCTGTTTTTT
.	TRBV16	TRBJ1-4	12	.	CASSLTNEKLFF	TGTGCCAGCAGTCTGACTAATGAAAAACTGTTTTTT
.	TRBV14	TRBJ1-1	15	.	CASSQLRVGNTEAFF	TGTGCCAGCAGCCAACTCAGGGTAGGGAACACTGAAGCTTTCTTT
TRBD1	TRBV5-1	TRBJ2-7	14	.	CASSVQGELGEQYF	TGCGCCAGCAGCGTACAGGGGGAGTTAGGCGAGCAGTACTTC
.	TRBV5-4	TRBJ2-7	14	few	CASSSWGRAHEQYF	TGTGCCAGCAGCTCATGGGGCAGGGCCCACGAGCAGTACTTC
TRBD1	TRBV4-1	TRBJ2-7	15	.	CASSQIQGLGYEQYF	TGCGCCAGCAGCCAAATACAGGGGCTTGGCTACGAGCAGTACTTC
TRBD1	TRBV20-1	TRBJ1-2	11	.	CSASGQGGYTF	TGCAGTGCTTCCGGACAGGGGGGCTACACCTTC
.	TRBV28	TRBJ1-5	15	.	CASSSMPLVMQPQHF	TGTGCCAGCAGTTCTATGCCCCTTGTTATGCAGCCCCAGCATTTT
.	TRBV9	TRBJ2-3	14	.	CASSAQGLTDTQYF	TGTGCCAGCAGCGCACAGGGCCTGACAGATACGCAGTATTTT
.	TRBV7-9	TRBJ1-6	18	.	CASSRNPRGGAYNSPLHF	TGTGCCAGCAGCCGGAATCCCCGGGGGGGCGCTTATAATTCACCCCTCCACTTT
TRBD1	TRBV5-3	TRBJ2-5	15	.	CARSFQGAPAETQYF	TGTGCCAGAAGCTTCCAGGGGGCGCCTGCCGAGACCCAGTACTTC
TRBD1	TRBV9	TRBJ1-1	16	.	CASNCLQGRRHTEAFF	TGTGCCAGCAACTGCCTACAGGGGAGGCGGCACACTGAAGCTTTCTTT
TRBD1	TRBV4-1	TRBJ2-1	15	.	CASSQEQGASNEQFF	TGCGCCAGCAGCCAGGAACAGGGGGCTTCCAATGAGCAGTTCTTC
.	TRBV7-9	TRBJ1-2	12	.	CASSLDRVGYTF	TGTGCCAGCAGCTTAGACAGGGTCGGCTACACCTTC
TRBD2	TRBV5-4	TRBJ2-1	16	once	CASSWAPSGGANEQFF	TGTGCCAGCAGCTGGGCCCCCAGCGGGGGGGCAAATGAGCAGTTCTTC
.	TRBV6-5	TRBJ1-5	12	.	CASLGGGQPQHF	TGTGCCAGCCTTGGGGGGGGTCAGCCCCAGCATTTT
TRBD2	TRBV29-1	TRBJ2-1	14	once	CSVVVAGGSGAQFF	TGCAGCGTTGTGGTAGCGGGGGGTTCCGGGGCGCAGTTCTTC
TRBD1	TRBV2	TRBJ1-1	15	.	CASTGTGPMNTEAFF	TGTGCCAGTACCGGGACAGGGCCCATGAACACTGAAGCTTTCTTT
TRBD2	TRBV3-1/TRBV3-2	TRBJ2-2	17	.	CASSQDPLAGGPRELFF	TGTGCCAGCAGCCAAGACCCCCTGGCGGGGGGGCCCCGGGAGCTGTTTTTT
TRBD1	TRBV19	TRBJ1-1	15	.	CASSVGQRINTEAFF	TGTGCCAGTAGTGTGGGACAGAGAATAAACACTGAAGCTTTCTTT
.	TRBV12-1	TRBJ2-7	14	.	CASSDWTSFYEQYF	TGTGCCAGCAGCGATTGGACTAGTTTCTACGAGCAGTACTTC
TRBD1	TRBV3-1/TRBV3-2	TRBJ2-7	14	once	CASSKGTGSYEQYF	TGTGCCAGCAGCAAAGGGACAGGTTCCTACGAGCAGTACTTC
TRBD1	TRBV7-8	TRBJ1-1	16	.	CASSLVRGRGNTEAFF	TGTGCCAGCAGCTTAGTAAGGGGGCGAGGGAACACTGAAGCTTTCTTT
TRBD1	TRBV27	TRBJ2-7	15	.	CASSPQGQGSYEQYF	TGTGCCAGCAGCCCCCAAGGACAGGGCTCCTACGAGCAGTACTTC
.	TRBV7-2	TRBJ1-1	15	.	CASSLLGLMNTEAFF	TGTGCCAGCAGCTTATTGGGACTCATGAACACTGAAGCTTTCTTT
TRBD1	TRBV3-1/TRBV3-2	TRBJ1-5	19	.	CASSSRIKGQGGGNQPQHF	TGTGCCAGCAGCTCAAGGATTAAGGGACAGGGGGGTGGCAATCAGCCCCAGCATTTT
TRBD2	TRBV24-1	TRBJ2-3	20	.	CATSVTPGLAGTYLPDTQYF	TGTGCCACCAGTGTAACACCGGGACTAGCGGGGACTTACCTCCCAGATACGCAGTATTTT
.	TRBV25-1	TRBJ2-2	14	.	CASRMAGVTGELFF	TGTGCCAGCAGAATGGCCGGGGTCACCGGGGAGCTGTTTTTT
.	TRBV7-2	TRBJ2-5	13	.	CASSSRAAETQYF	TGTGCCAGCAGCTCTCGAGCGGCGGAGACCCAGTACTTC
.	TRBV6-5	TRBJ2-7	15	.	CASSFSGTPTYEQYF	TGTGCCAGCAGTTTTTCCGGGACACCCACCTACGAGCAGTACTTC
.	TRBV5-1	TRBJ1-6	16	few	CASSRESRSYNSPLHF	TGCGCCAGCAGCCGCGAAAGCCGGTCTTATAATTCACCCCTCCACTTT
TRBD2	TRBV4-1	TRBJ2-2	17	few	CASSYGLAGGGTGELFF	TGCGCCAGCAGCTACGGACTAGCGGGGGGTGGCACCGGGGAGCTGTTTTTT
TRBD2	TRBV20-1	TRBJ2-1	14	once	CSASQSSGGGEQFF	TGCAGTGCTAGTCAATCTAGCGGGGGAGGTGAGCAGTTCTTC
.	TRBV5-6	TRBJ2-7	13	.	CASSTQGPKEQYF	TGTGCCAGCAGCACACAGGGTCCGAAGGAGCAGTACTTC
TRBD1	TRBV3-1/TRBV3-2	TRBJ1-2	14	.	CASSQQGAGYGYTF	TGTGCCAGCAGCCAACAGGGGGCCGGGTATGGCTACACCTTC
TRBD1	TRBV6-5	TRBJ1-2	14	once	CASSSRGLGYGYTF	TGTGCCAGCAGTTCCAGGGGGCTTGGCTATGGCTACACCTTC
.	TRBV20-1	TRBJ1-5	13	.	CSASSPGAQPQHF	TGCAGTGCTAGTTCCCCAGGGGCTCAGCCCCAGCATTTT
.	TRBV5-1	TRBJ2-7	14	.	CASSLESGSYEQYF	TGCGCCAGCAGCTTGGAATCGGGGTCCTACGAGCAGTACTTC
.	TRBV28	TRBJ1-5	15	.	CASSLPGFGNQPQHF	TGTGCCAGCAGTTTACCAGGGTTTGGCAATCAGCCCCAGCATTTT
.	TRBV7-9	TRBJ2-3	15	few	CASSAGTSPTDTQYF	TGTGCCAGCAGCGCTGGGACTTCCCCCACAGATACGCAGTATTTT